This T cell receptor beta chain was sequenced for a study of human CD8 memory T cell subsets. Study-wide points: Chao1 was used to estimate diversity, and its estimates suggested stem-like memory T cells were more diverse than precursor exhausted T cells. Measured by normalized Shannon-Wiener diversity, stem-like memory and precursor exhausted T cells were similarly high in diversity, which was not the case for effector memory cells.

CDR1 SNHLY and CDR2 FYNNEI come from the germline V gene. The CDR3 sequence is 14 residues long. Generation of TCR beta libraries used UMI-labeled 5' RACE. TCRdb reanalyzed the 5' RACE reads and collapses them to one entry per CDR3 protein, without DNA. The sample totals about 17,000 distinct CDR3 sequences. TSTEM denoted stem-like memory CD8+ T cells, and these cells were CCR7+ PD-1- TIGIT-. Total CD8+ T cells came from negative magnetic enrichment. Comment on this clonotype: No antigen is known for it.

What was sequenced was CD8+ stem-like memory T cells (TSCM and TCM) sorted from PBMCs. Subset given: stem-like memory CD8 T cells (TSTEM), CCR7+ PD-1- TIGIT-. The chain combines TRBV2 with TRBJ2-1. This clonotype was obtained from a human donor in good health. The CDR3 spells CASSLKSSYNEQFF.